The 3 T cell receptor beta chains presented below share a single source sample, sequenced in a study of blood T cell repertoires in COVID-19. Method: immunoSEQ multiplex PCR; TCRdb's copy keeps in-frame clones and lacks some. The sample carries over 200,000 clones, about 85% recorded once. The sequencing sample was made of peripheral blood. The receptor source for this set is a man aged 35 to 55 with acute or convalescent COVID-19.

This clone was recorded a few times. The genes are TRBV12-3 or TRBV12-4 and TRBJ1-2; D not resolved. This CDR3 has 13 residues. Trimming shortened V by 5 bases and J by 4 bases, and 11 bases separated the two germline ends. For the CDR3, the DNA is TGTGCCAGCAGTCAGACCGCTAGCTATGGCTACACCTTC. Its translation: CASSQTASYGYTF.

The chain couples TRBV11-2 to TRBJ1-1; no firm D call. The germline V gene encodes CDR1 SGHAT and CDR2 FQNNGV. V was cut by 5 bases and J by 4 bases, with 14 bases left in between. This CDR3 has 14 amino acids. This chain's CDR3 is CASSPTEGATEAFF. The CDR3 DNA sequence: TGTGCCAGCAGCCCGACCGAGGGAGCCACTGAAGCTTTCTTT.

This clone was seen just once. The chain links TRBV6-2 or TRBV6-3 to TRBJ1-4; D uncertain. The CDR3 length is 14 residues. Germline CDR1 reads MNHEY; CDR2 reads SVGEGT. V was pared by 5 bases and J by 0 bases, with 7 bases between. CDR3 sequence reads: CASSAKSTNEKLFF. In nucleotides, the CDR3 is TGTGCCAGCAGTGCGAAATCAACTAATGAAAAACTGTTTTTT.